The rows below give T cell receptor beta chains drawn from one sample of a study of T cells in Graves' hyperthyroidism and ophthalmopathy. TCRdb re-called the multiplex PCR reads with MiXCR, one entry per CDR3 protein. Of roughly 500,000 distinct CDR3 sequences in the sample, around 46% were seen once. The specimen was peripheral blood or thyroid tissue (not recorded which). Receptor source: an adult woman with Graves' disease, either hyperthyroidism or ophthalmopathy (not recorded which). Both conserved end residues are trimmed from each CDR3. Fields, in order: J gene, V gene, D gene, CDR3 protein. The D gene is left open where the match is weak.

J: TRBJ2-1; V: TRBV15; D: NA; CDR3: ATSREVPTAYNEQF
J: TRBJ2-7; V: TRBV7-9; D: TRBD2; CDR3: ASSSGLAGYNEQY
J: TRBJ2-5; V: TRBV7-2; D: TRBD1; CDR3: ASSVSSRGRWRETQY
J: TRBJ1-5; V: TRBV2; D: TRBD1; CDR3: ASSGTGSLQPQH
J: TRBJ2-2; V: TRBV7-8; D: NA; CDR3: ASSLVRTFLGELF
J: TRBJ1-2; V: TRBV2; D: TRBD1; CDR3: ASSEYGDRSRGYT
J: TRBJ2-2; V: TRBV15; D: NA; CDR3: ATSRQGNTGELF
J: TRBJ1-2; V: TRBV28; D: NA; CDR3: ASSFAGANYGYT
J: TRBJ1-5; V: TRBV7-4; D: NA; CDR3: ASSLRTVSNQPQH
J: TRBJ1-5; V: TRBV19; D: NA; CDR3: ASSTGKRGNQPQH
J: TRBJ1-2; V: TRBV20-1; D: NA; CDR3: SATWGMGYT
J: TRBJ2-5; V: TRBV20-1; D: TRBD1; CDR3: SARGPQETQY
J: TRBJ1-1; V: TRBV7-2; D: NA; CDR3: ASSLARRRTEAF